These 27 T cell receptor beta chains were all obtained from the same sample, sequenced in a study of T-cell memory formation after mild COVID-19. MiXCR, applied by TCRdb to the 5' RACE reads, yields one record per CDR3 protein. The sample yields roughly 130,000 distinct CDR3 sequences, over 15% seen once. Specimen: PBMCs or a T cell subset sorted from them (not recorded which). These receptors came from a man aged 18 to 29 who had mild COVID-19 (a few samples of this study predate the infection). Cell type and time point are not known.

This clonotype was found a few times. The gene calls are TRBV19 and TRBJ2-7; D perhaps matches TRBD2 (5 bases). Germline assignment: CDR1 LNHDA and CDR2 SQIVND (reference sequence). This CDR3 contains 14 residues. The germline V and J ends were trimmed by 4 bases and 1 base, with 11 bases remaining between them. The CDR3 DNA sequence: TGTGCCAGTAGTAGAGGGTTGGAGTCCTACGAGCAGTACTTC. Translated: CASSRGLESYEQYF.

This clonotype was observed a few times. V is TRBV7-2 and J is TRBJ2-3; tentatively, D is TRBD1 or TRBD2 (5 bases each). V lost 6 bases to trimming and J lost 2 bases, with 9 bases between them. Germline V gene sequence: CDR1 SGHTA, CDR2 FQGNSA. The CDR3 contains 13 residues. The CDR3 DNA reads as TGTGCCAGCAGTCGGGACCTCACAGATACGCAGTATTTT. Translation: CASSRDLTDTQYF.

The CDR3: CASSQSDRANEKLFF. DNA for the CDR3: TGCGCCAGCAGCCAATCTGACAGGGCTAATGAAAAACTGTTTTTT. The chain recombines TRBV4-3 with TRBJ1-4, with 7 bases fitting TRBD1. The length of the CDR3 is 15 residues. Germline V gene sequence: CDR1 LGHNA, CDR2 YSLEER. J gave up 3 bases and V 2 bases, and 3 bases lay outside the gene matches.

This clonotype appeared a few times. The chain combines TRBV6-5 with TRBJ2-3; D is uncertain. Looked up from germline, CDR1 is MNHEY and CDR2 is SVGAGI. Between the trimmed V and J ends, which lost 4 bases and 3 bases, there was a span of 8 bases. The CDR3 runs 13 residues. For the CDR3, the DNA is TGTGCCAGCAGTTCCTTGGGAACAGATACGCAGTATTTT. Translation gives CASSSLGTDTQYF.

This clonotype has more than one count but fewer than ten. The rearrangement uses TRBV29-1 and TRBJ2-3, with 11 bases matching TRBD1. The germline CDR1 and CDR2 sequences are SQVTM and ANQGSEA. V trimming: 8 bases; J trimming: 4 bases; junction bases outside the gene matches: 5. The CDR3 is 13 residues long. The CDR3 is CSSGQGASDTQYF. For the CDR3, the DNA is TGCAGCTCCGGACAGGGGGCATCAGATACGCAGTATTTT.

This clonotype came up a few times. The rearrangement links TRBV5-1 to TRBJ2-5, with TRBD2 matching 9 bases. The CDR3 is 16 amino acids. The germline V gene has CDR1 SGHRS and CDR2 YFSETQ. V was pared by 6 bases and J by 2 bases, with 11 bases of the junction left unmatched. Written as DNA, the CDR3 is TGCGCCAGCAACCCCTCCCCGACTAGCGGTCAAGAGACCCAGTACTTC. This translates into CASNPSPTSGQETQYF. The full variable domain, rest sourced from reference TRBV5-1 and TRBJ2-5, is KAGVTQTPRYLIKTRGQQVTLSCSPISGHRSVSWYQQTPGQGLQFLFEYFSETQRNKGNFPGRFSGRQFSNSRSEMNVSTLELGDSALYLCASNPSPTSGQETQYFGPGTRLLVL.

The V and J genes are TRBV12-3 or TRBV12-4 and TRBJ1-2, with TRBD1 as a possible D gene (5 bases). The CDR3 spans 20 residues. The germline V and J ends were trimmed by 5 bases and 6 bases, with 34 bases remaining between them. As DNA, the CDR3 is TGTGCCAGCAGTCGTTACCCCCTGTATATGGCAGGGCCAATTAGCGATGGCTACACCTTC. Its translation: CASSRYPLYMAGPISDGYTF.

In its sample, this clonotype was seen a few times. The chain combines TRBV5-4 with TRBJ1-1; possible D gene TRBD1, 5 bases. With 1 base removed from V and 7 bases from J, the gap between germline ends came to 17 bases. Germline V CDR1 and CDR2: SGHNT, YYREEE (reference sequence). This CDR3 is 15 amino acids long. For the CDR3, the DNA is TGTGCCAGCAGCTTGTCAGGGCAGGGAGGCCTTGAAGCTTTCTTT. It encodes CASSLSGQGGLEAFF.

This clonotype occurred a few times. At one end, the junction sequence differs from germline, possibly due to a read error. The chain joins TRBV12-3 or TRBV12-4 to TRBJ1-1, with a possible D match to TRBD1 (5 bases). The CDR3 is made up of 11 amino acids. CDR3 nucleotide sequence: TGTGCCAGCAGTTCGGGGGGATACGCGGGATTT. Amino acids: CASSSGGYAGF.

The rearrangement joins TRBV5-1 to TRBJ2-1; the D gene is possibly TRBD1 (5 bases). The CDR3 is 16 amino acids. Trimming took 0 bases from V and 2 from J, leaving 12 bases between them. CDR1 is SGHRS and CDR2 is YFSETQ in the germline V gene. The CDR3 DNA sequence: TGCGCCAGCAGCTTGGCCCCAGGGCTTCCCTACAATGAGCAGTTCTTC. Its translation: CASSLAPGLPYNEQFF. The whole variable domain, remainder taken from reference TRBV5-1 and TRBJ2-1, is KAGVTQTPRYLIKTRGQQVTLSCSPISGHRSVSWYQQTPGQGLQFLFEYFSETQRNKGNFPGRFSGRQFSNSRSEMNVSTLELGDSALYLCASSLAPGLPYNEQFFGPGTRLTVL.

The CDR3 sequence: CASRGTAYNEQFF. CDR3 in DNA: TGTGCCAGCCGAGGGACAGCTTACAATGAGCAGTTCTTC. The chain is built from TRBV12-3 or TRBV12-4 and TRBJ2-1; 7 bases match TRBD1. The CDR3 is 13 amino acids. J was trimmed by 4 bases and V by 8 bases; bases with no gene match: 5.

This chain uses TRBV7-2 with TRBJ1-6, with a possible D match to TRBD1 (5 bases). The CDR3 is 15 residues long. The germline gives CDR1 SGHTA, CDR2 FQGNSA. V was trimmed by 3 bases and J by 5 bases, leaving 11 bases between them. The CDR3 protein is CASSFARGDNSPLHF. In DNA, the CDR3 is TGTGCCAGCAGCTTTGCGAGGGGTGATAATTCACCCCTCCACTTT.

A few counts support this clonotype. J is TRBJ2-6 and V is TRBV5-1; D gene ambiguous. Germline loops: CDR1 SGHRS, CDR2 YFSETQ. The CDR3 length is 14 residues. V shed 2 bases and J shed 0 bases, with 3 bases lying between them. CDR3 nucleotides: TGCGCCAGCAGCTTCTTCTCTGGGGCCAACGTCCTGACTTTC. Protein: CASSFFSGANVLTF.

This clonotype was detected only a few times. The chain has TRBV29-1 and TRBJ2-2; D uncertain. Per germline, CDR1 SQVTM and CDR2 ANQGSEA. This CDR3 spans 13 amino acids. The ends were cut back, 4 bases at V and 0 bases at J, with 6 bases in the middle. CDR3 sequence reads: CSVGHTNTGELFF. CDR3 coding DNA: TGCAGCGTTGGGCATACGAACACCGGGGAGCTGTTTTTT.

The chain joins TRBV28 to TRBJ2-7, with 7 bases lining up with TRBD1. The CDR3 has 13 residues. CDR1 is MDHEN, CDR2 SYDVKM, per germline. The CDR3 spells CASRNRGPYDQYV. The CDR3 DNA reads TGTGCCAGCCGCAACAGGGGACCCTACGATCAGTACGTC.

The table lists this clonotype with a few counts. The gene calls are TRBV12-3 or TRBV12-4 and TRBJ1-1; D is uncertain. The V end was cut by 5 bases, the J end by 4 bases, with 11 bases between. This CDR3 spans 13 amino acids. CDR3: CASSLNRATEAFF. As DNA, the CDR3 is TGTGCCAGCAGTCTCAACCGGGCCACTGAAGCTTTCTTT.

This clonotype came up a few times. This rearrangement joins TRBV10-1 to TRBJ2-7; 9 bases agree with TRBD1. The ends lost 3 bases at V and 0 bases at J; junction bases unmatched: 3. CDR3 length: 15 amino acids. Germline V gene lookup returns CDR1 WNHNN and CDR2 SYGVQD (reference sequence). CDR3 protein: CASSEGTGSSYEQYF. As DNA, the CDR3 is TGCGCCAGCAGTGAAGGGACAGGGAGCTCCTACGAGCAGTACTTC.

There are a few counts of this clonotype. J is TRBJ1-5 and V is TRBV4-3, with TRBD1 matching 7 bases. The germline CDR1 and CDR2 sequences are LGHNA and YSLEER. Losses at the gene ends were 2 bases for V and 4 bases for J; bases not matched to a gene: 2. The CDR3 runs 14 residues. CDR3 nucleotide sequence: TGCGCCAGCAGCCAAAAACAGGGGAATCAGCCCCAGCATTTT. This gives the protein CASSQKQGNQPQHF.

V usage is TRBV5-1 and J usage is TRBJ2-5, with D perhaps given as TRBD1 or TRBD2 (5 bases each). The V and J ends lost 0 bases and 1 base respectively, with 10 bases between them. Germline V gives CDR1 SGHRS, CDR2 YFSETQ. The CDR3 is 15 residues long. The CDR3 here is CASSLARGTQETQYF. CDR3 DNA: TGCGCCAGCAGCTTGGCCCGAGGGACCCAAGAGACCCAGTACTTC.

V usage is TRBV9 and J usage is TRBJ2-6, with 7 bases matching TRBD2. V was pared by 4 bases and J by 0 bases, with 10 bases of the junction left unmatched. Germline V gene lookup returns CDR1 SGDLS and CDR2 YYNGEE. CDR3 length: 18 residues. Written as DNA, the CDR3 is TGTGCCAGCAGCCCCCGGGGAGGGCTTTTCTCTGGGGCCAACGTCCTGACTTTC. Protein product: CASSPRGGLFSGANVLTF.

The V and J genes are TRBV2 and TRBJ2-2; 7 positions match TRBD2. CDR1 is SNHLY and CDR2 is FYNNEI in the germline V gene. The J segment lost 2 bases and the V segment lost 6 bases, leaving 3 bases of the junction unmatched. This CDR3 is 14 amino acids long. Written as DNA, the CDR3 is TGTGCCAGCAGGTCGACTAGCAACACCGGGGAGCTGTTTTTT. Amino acids: CASRSTSNTGELFF.

This clonotype was seen a few times. The V and J genes are TRBV28 and TRBJ1-5, with 10 nucleotides matching TRBD1. CDR3 size: 15 residues. The ends lost 4 bases at V and 7 bases at J; junction bases unmatched: 7. From germline, CDR1 is MDHEN and CDR2 SYDVKM. Written as DNA, the CDR3 is TGTGCCAGCAGTTCAAGACAGGGGGCCCACCAGCCCCAGCATTTT. Amino acid sequence: CASSSRQGAHQPQHF.

This chain connects TRBV28 to TRBJ1-5; perhaps TRBD1 as D (5 bases). The CDR3 loop spans 15 amino acids. Trimming removed 4 bases at V and 2 bases at J, with 12 bases between. Germline-derived CDR1 and CDR2 are MDHEN and SYDVKM. The CDR3 DNA sequence: TGTGCCAGCAGTTCCGGGGGATCGGGCAATCAGCCCCAGCATTTT. This codes for CASSSGGSGNQPQHF.

The genes are TRBV3-1 and TRBJ1-2; the D is unclear. The CDR3 runs 11 residues. The germline gives CDR1 LGHDT, CDR2 YNNKEL (reference sequence). V was trimmed by 0 bases and J by 8 bases, leaving 4 bases between them. The CDR3 reads CASSQERGYTF. The CDR3, as DNA: TGTGCCAGCAGCCAAGAAAGAGGCTACACCTTC.

In this sample, this clonotype turned up a few times. V gene TRBV5-1 combines with J gene TRBJ2-5; TRBD2 matches at 9 bases. This CDR3 is built from 13 residues. Trimming cost V 6 bases and J 3 bases; bases outside gene matches: 3. CDR1 and CDR2 from the germline V gene are SGHRS and YFSETQ. The CDR3 DNA reads TGCGCCAGCAAATTAGCGGGGGAAGAGACCCAGTACTTC. It yields the protein CASKLAGEETQYF. Drawing the rest from reference TRBV5-1 and TRBJ2-5, the complete variable domain is KAGVTQTPRYLIKTRGQQVTLSCSPISGHRSVSWYQQTPGQGLQFLFEYFSETQRNKGNFPGRFSGRQFSNSRSEMNVSTLELGDSALYLCASKLAGEETQYFGPGTRLLVL.

The chain employs TRBV7-2 and TRBJ2-1; no firm D call. The CDR3 length is 12 residues. Germline V gene sequence: CDR1 SGHTA, CDR2 FQGNSA. Trimming left V 5 bases short and J 10 bases short, with 12 bases between. CDR3 region: CASSPYVGEQFF. The DNA of the CDR3 is TGTGCCAGCAGCCCCTACGTGGGGGAGCAGTTCTTC.

The gene calls are TRBV27 and TRBJ2-5, with TRBD1 identical over 8 bases. Germline assignment: CDR1 MNHEY and CDR2 SMNVEV (reference sequence). Trimming cost V 1 base and J 4 bases; bases outside gene matches: 2. There are 14 residues in the CDR3. The CDR3 sequence: CASSLYTGGETQYF. The CDR3 DNA is TGTGCCAGCAGTTTATATACAGGGGGAGAGACCCAGTACTTC.